Shown below are 27 T cell receptor beta chains from a single sample sequenced in a study of CD8+ T cells in alopecia areata. In each case, RNA was isolated and then reverse transcribed into cDNA as the sequencing template. Data came from immunoSEQ multiplex PCR; TCRdb stores just in-frame clones and leaves some out. The sample contains over 85,000 clones, 40% to 45% of which appear only once. Specimen: CD4+ T cells sorted from blood. The origin of the receptors is a human donor with alopecia areata.

Points on this clone: One end of the junction fails to match germline, which may point to a read error. The rearrangement uses TRBV5-1 and TRBJ2-2; perhaps TRBD2 as D (5 bases). The CDR3 runs 15 residues. In germline, CDR1 is SGHRS, CDR2 YFSETQ. CDR3 sequence reads: CASSHNTVNTGELFF. The CDR3 bases are TGCGCCAGCAGCCATAATACAGTGAACACCGGGGAGCTTTTTTTT.

The chain employs TRBV29-1 and TRBJ2-1, with 7 positions matching TRBD1. This CDR3 is 15 amino acids long. Trimming cost V 6 bases and J 3 bases; bases outside gene matches: 11. Germline CDR1 is SQVTM and CDR2 is ANQGSEA. The DNA of the CDR3 is TGCAGCGTCCCGTCAGGGACAGCTGACTACAATGAGCAGTTCTTC. As protein: CSVPSGTADYNEQFF.

The rearrangement joins TRBV29-1 to TRBJ1-1; D call uncertain. This CDR3 has 12 amino acids. CDR1 and CDR2 from the germline V gene are SQVTM and ANQGSEA. With 4 bases removed from V and 1 base from J, the gap between germline ends came to 7 bases. Here the CDR3 DNA reads TGCAGCGTTGGTTTCCGGAACACTGAAGCTTTCTTT. Protein sequence: CSVGFRNTEAFF.

A note on this clone: Distinct nucleotide sequences in the sample also encode this CDR3. This chain connects TRBV29-1 to TRBJ2-2; TRBD2 matches at 14 bases. The J segment lost 5 bases and the V segment lost 4 bases, leaving 0 bases of the junction unmatched. Germline CDR1 SQVTM, CDR2 ANQGSEA. The CDR3 has 14 amino acids. The CDR3 loop is CSVGTSGRTGELFF. CDR3 nucleotide sequence: TGCAGCGTTGGGACTAGCGGGAGGACCGGGGAGCTGTTTTTT.

The chain uses TRBV2 and TRBJ2-2; D is undetermined. This CDR3 comprises 12 residues. The germline V gene encodes CDR1 SNHLY and CDR2 FYNNEI. V lost 3 bases, J lost 5 bases, and 4 bases lay in between. CDR3 nucleotide sequence: TGTGCCAGCAGTGACTGGACCGGGGAGCTGTTTTTT. It translates to CASSDWTGELFF.

This clone has just one count. The chain uses TRBV5-1 and TRBJ2-7, with 7 bases identical to TRBD2. The CDR3 spans 16 residues. V was pared by 0 bases and J by 5 bases, with 11 bases of the junction left unmatched. Per the germline V gene, CDR1 is SGHRS and CDR2 is YFSETQ. The CDR3 protein is CASSLGSGTGQNEQYF. CDR3 coding DNA: TGCGCCAGCAGCTTGGGAAGCGGGACGGGTCAGAACGAGCAGTACTTC. The whole variable domain, remainder taken from reference TRBV5-1 and TRBJ2-7, is KAGVTQTPRYLIKTRGQQVTLSCSPISGHRSVSWYQQTPGQGLQFLFEYFSETQRNKGNFPGRFSGRQFSNSRSEMNVSTLELGDSALYLCASSLGSGTGQNEQYFGPGTRLTVT.

This clone was counted a few times. The rearrangement uses TRBV25-1 and TRBJ1-1, with TRBD1 matching 7 bases. The J segment lost 4 bases and the V segment lost 2 bases, leaving 4 bases of the junction unmatched. The CDR3 loop spans 14 amino acids. The V gene's germline CDR1 is MGHDK and CDR2 SYGVNS. Here the CDR3 DNA reads TGTGCCAGCAGTGAAAGGGGGCACGCCACTGAAGCTTTCTTT. Protein: CASSERGHATEAFF.

This clone was seen more than once but under ten times. The chain combines TRBV5-1 with TRBJ1-4; possible D gene TRBD1, 6 bases. The CDR3 runs to 14 residues. Germline assignment: CDR1 SGHRS and CDR2 YFSETQ. The V and J ends lost 0 bases and 8 bases respectively, with 11 bases between them. CDR3 nucleotides: TGCGCCAGCAGCTTGGGAAACAGGGACGAAAAACTGTTTTTT. Its translation: CASSLGNRDEKLFF.

This chain joins TRBV7-9 and TRBJ2-5; D remains ambiguous. The CDR3 has 12 residues. The V gene lost 5 bases and the J gene lost 7 bases, with 11 bases spanning the gap. In germline, CDR1 is SEHNR, CDR2 FQNEAQ (reference sequence). CDR3 nucleotide sequence: TGTGCCAGCAGCCACGCGTCCGGGACCCAGTACTTC. This codes for CASSHASGTQYF.

The V and J genes are TRBV10-1 and TRBJ2-3; the match to TRBD2 covers 11 bases. V shed 7 bases, J shed 6 bases, and the junction held 9 bases outside the gene matches. The CDR3 has 15 residues. CDR1 WNHNN and CDR2 SYGVQD come from the germline V gene (reference sequence). CDR3 DNA: TGCGCCAGCACAACGACTAGCGGGGAAGTGGATACGCAGTATTTT. Translating gives CASTTTSGEVDTQYF.

This clone was found a few times. The chain is built from TRBV7-9 and TRBJ1-2; maybe TRBD1 (6 bases). The CDR3 consists of 13 residues. V shed 5 bases and J shed 3 bases, with 10 bases lying between them. CDR1 and CDR2 (germline): SEHNR, FQNEAQ (reference sequence). The CDR3 reads CASSPDRYYGYTF. CDR3 DNA sequence: TGTGCCAGCAGCCCGGACAGATACTATGGCTACACCTTC. The full variable domain, rest sourced from reference TRBV7-9 and TRBJ1-2, is DTGVSQNPRHKITKRGQNVTFRCDPISEHNRLYWYRQTLGQGPEFLTYFQNEAQLEKSRLLSDRFSAERPKGSFSTLEIQRTEQGDSAMYLCASSPDRYYGYTFGSGTRLTVV.

V usage is TRBV20-1 and J usage is TRBJ2-5; D call uncertain. The ends were cut back, 7 bases at V and 2 bases at J, with 8 bases in the middle. CDR3 length: 11 residues. Per germline, CDR1 DFQATT and CDR2 SNEGSKA (reference sequence). DNA for the CDR3: TGCAGTGGCCAGGATCAAGAGACCCAGTACTTC. This codes for CSGQDQETQYF.

This clone came up a few times. The chain employs TRBV11-2 and TRBJ2-5; D tentatively reads TRBD1 or TRBD2 (6 bases each). This CDR3 region has 17 residues. With 2 bases removed from V and 5 bases from J, the gap between germline ends came to 21 bases. The germline V gene has CDR1 SGHAT and CDR2 FQNNGV. CDR3 region: CASSLSTPLGGGETQYF. Written as DNA, the CDR3 is TGTGCCAGCAGCTTATCCACTCCACTCGGGGGCGGGGAGACCCAGTACTTC.

The chain employs TRBV7-2 and TRBJ2-3; TRBD2 matches 9 bases. Germline CDR1 is SGHTA and CDR2 is FQGNSA. This CDR3 has 17 amino acids. J gave up 0 bases and V 5 bases, and 9 bases lay outside the gene matches. The CDR3 DNA reads as TGTGCCAGCAGCCAACAGGCGGGGGGGGACAGCACAGATACGCAGTATTTT. Its protein product is CASSQQAGGDSTDTQYF.

The rearrangement joins TRBV6-6 to TRBJ2-5; TRBD1 might be the D (6 bases). Germline V gene data show CDR1 as MNHNY and CDR2 as SVGAGI (reference sequence). CDR3 length: 14 amino acids. The ends were cut back, 10 bases at V and 5 bases at J, with 20 bases in the middle. The CDR3 sequence is CATHNTGQGETQYF. The CDR3 region has the DNA TGTGCCACCCACAACACGGGGCAGGGGGAGACCCAGTACTTC.

This clone has more than one count but fewer than ten. This chain connects TRBV29-1 to TRBJ1-1; 8 nucleotides agree with TRBD1. CDR1 SQVTM and CDR2 ANQGSEA come from the germline V gene. The CDR3 spans 13 residues. Trimming at V came to 6 bases and at J to 0 bases, leaving 3 bases not matched to a gene. The CDR3 sequence is CSVDRAVNTEAFF. The CDR3 DNA reads as TGCAGCGTGGACAGGGCCGTGAACACTGAAGCTTTCTTT.

This clone was recorded a few times. The V and J genes are TRBV29-1 and TRBJ1-1; D is possibly TRBD1 (6 bases). The CDR3 is 13 amino acids. CDR1 is SQVTM, CDR2 ANQGSEA, per germline. V was pared by 4 bases and J by 2 bases, with 11 bases between. The chain's CDR3 is CSVGTGLNTEAFF. CDR3 nucleotide sequence: TGCAGCGTTGGAACAGGGCTCAACACTGAAGCTTTCTTT.

V usage is TRBV5-1 and J usage is TRBJ1-6; 9 nucleotides line up with TRBD1. CDR3 length: 16 residues. Trimming took 2 bases from V and 9 from J; bases not matched to a gene: 9. Looked up from germline, CDR1 is SGHRS and CDR2 is YFSETQ. The CDR3 coding sequence is TGCGCCAGCAGCTTAAGGGGGACAGGGACGGGTTCACCCCTCCACTTT. Translation: CASSLRGTGTGSPLHF.

V gene TRBV28 combines with J gene TRBJ1-2; D might be TRBD1 (5 bases). The CDR3 length is 15 residues. Germline V gives CDR1 MDHEN, CDR2 SYDVKM. With 5 bases removed from V and 4 bases from J, the gap between germline ends came to 17 bases. CDR3 sequence: CASSLGGFGTYGYTF. The CDR3 DNA is TGTGCCAGCAGTCTCGGGGGGTTTGGCACCTATGGCTACACCTTC.

Only a few counts were recorded for this clone. The chain couples TRBV7-9 to TRBJ2-3; D is unclear. Trimming removed 2 bases from V and 6 bases from J, with 3 bases in between. The CDR3 is made up of 11 amino acids. The germline gives CDR1 SEHNR, CDR2 FQNEAQ (reference sequence). The CDR3 DNA reads as TGTGCCAGCAGCTTAACGGATACGCAGTATTTT. This gives the protein CASSLTDTQYF.

The J gene is TRBJ1-3, the V gene TRBV29-1; the D gene is possibly TRBD1 (6 bases). CDR3 length equals 11 residues. Germline assignment: CDR1 SQVTM and CDR2 ANQGSEA. CDR3 nucleotides: TGCGGAGGGGGTCAGGGAAACACCATATATTTT. This codes for CGGGQGNTIYF.

This clone was observed a handful of times. This chain connects TRBV30 to TRBJ2-7, with 8 bases fitting TRBD1. V lost 0 bases to trimming and J lost 9 bases; unmatched junction nucleotides: 1. Germline lookup yields CDR1 GTSNPN and CDR2 SVGIG (reference sequence). This CDR3 contains 11 residues. The CDR3 loop is CAWSVTGGQYF. The CDR3 bases are TGTGCCTGGAGTGTAACAGGGGGGCAGTACTTC.

The V call is TRBV29-1, the J call TRBJ2-2, with 7 bases aligning to TRBD2. The V segment lost 4 bases and the J segment 6 bases; nucleotides outside the gene matches: 5. Per the germline V gene, CDR1 is SQVTM and CDR2 is ANQGSEA. The CDR3 has 13 residues. In DNA form, the CDR3 reads TGCAGCGTTGGGACTAGTGGGGCCGGGGAGCTGTTTTTT. Its protein product is CSVGTSGAGELFF.

The genes are TRBV6-6 and TRBJ2-4, with TRBD2 matching 7 bases. CDR3 length equals 15 residues. Germline V lookup: CDR1 MNHNY, CDR2 SVGAGI (reference sequence). Losses at the gene ends were 6 bases for V and 2 bases for J; bases not matched to a gene: 7. CDR3 region: CASSLIGGTKNIQYF. DNA for the CDR3: TGTGCCAGCAGCCTCATCGGGGGGACCAAAAACATTCAGTACTTC.

CDR3 in amino acids: CSVGTGNEQYF. Written as DNA, the CDR3 is TGCAGCGTGGGTACGGGGAACGAGCAGTACTTC. The rearrangement uses TRBV29-1 and TRBJ2-7, with D tentatively TRBD2 (5 bases). Germline V CDR1 and CDR2: SQVTM, ANQGSEA. This CDR3 has 11 residues. Between the trimmed V and J ends, which lost 6 bases and 5 bases, there was a span of 11 bases.

The rearrangement joins TRBV28 to TRBJ2-5; 8 bases match TRBD1. The germline V gene encodes CDR1 MDHEN and CDR2 SYDVKM. V lost 6 bases and J lost 1; bases outside the gene matches: 10. The CDR3 extends over 16 amino acids. The CDR3 DNA sequence: TGTGCCAGCAGCCCTGGACAGGGATCGGTCCAAGAGACCCAGTACTTC. Its protein product is CASSPGQGSVQETQYF.

V is TRBV5-1 and J is TRBJ1-3, with TRBD1 matching over 9 bases. The CDR3 covers 16 residues. Germline CDR1 reads SGHRS; CDR2 reads YFSETQ. Losses at the gene ends were 2 bases for V and 0 bases for J; bases not matched to a gene: 3. The CDR3 spells CASSLTGQGSGNTIYF. The CDR3 nucleotides are TGCGCCAGCAGCTTAACGGGACAGGGCTCTGGAAACACCATATATTTT.